This is a list of T cell receptor beta chains from one sample in a study of response to subunit inactivated influenza vaccine. Via MiXCR, TCRdb re-called the RT-PCR reads, giving one row per CDR3 protein. Of 200,000 to 300,000 distinct CDR3 sequences listed, about 12% are singletons. The sequencing here drew on non-naive T cells sorted from PBMCs, taken 14 to 15 days before vaccination. The receptors shown here come from a man between 50 and 59 years old who received an inactivated influenza vaccine. CDR3s leave out the opening cysteine and the closing phenylalanine or tryptophan. Fields, in order: J gene, V gene, CDR3 protein.

TRBJ2-1 | TRBV4-3 | ASSQDLLMASEQF
TRBJ1-5 | TRBV5-5 | ASSPMGQINQPQH
TRBJ2-7 | TRBV29-1 | SVQLAPLYEQY
TRBJ2-5 | TRBV14 | ASSQGGGIGTQY
TRBJ1-6 | TRBV28 | AMGPSRSPLH
TRBJ2-1 | TRBV6-2/TRBV6-3 | ASSYGLAGASEQF
TRBJ2-5 | TRBV7-2 | ASSLQGARETQY
TRBJ2-7 | TRBV20-1 | SVPSSTGEQY
TRBJ2-1 | TRBV5-1 | ASSQEKGRSYNEQF
TRBJ2-4 | TRBV28 | ASSPPGLAGAGY
TRBJ2-5 | TRBV29-1 | SVAGLAGGPVETQY
TRBJ1-5 | TRBV6-1 | ASSEREGRQPQH
TRBJ1-6 | TRBV7-6 | ASSLRTANSPLH
TRBJ2-7 | TRBV29-1 | SARTGTGQGAYEQY
TRBJ2-1 | TRBV7-2 | ASSLGTTQF
TRBJ2-1 | TRBV29-1 | SVEDPRPNRYEQF
TRBJ1-2 | TRBV9 | ASSVATGTYGYT
TRBJ1-4 | TRBV20-1 | SAREDGRGEKLF
TRBJ2-3 | TRBV29-1 | SVTSGSDTQY
TRBJ1-1 | TRBV27 | ASSSNRVNTEAF
TRBJ2-4 | TRBV27 | ASSPRTSVKNIQY
TRBJ2-1 | TRBV9 | ASSHGTGNVEQF
TRBJ2-1 | TRBV5-6 | ASSFGAGAPNEQF
TRBJ2-7 | TRBV28 | ASKSAGLYNEQY
TRBJ2-5 | TRBV28 | ASSLGSGTGDETQY
TRBJ2-3 | TRBV7-8 | ASSTRLAGDTQY
TRBJ2-1 | TRBV5-5 | ASSLEGGGGDEQF
TRBJ1-2 | TRBV6-5 | ASSYSGRGGYT
TRBJ1-1 | TRBV12-3/TRBV12-4 | ASSQHSGYTEAF
TRBJ2-2 | TRBV5-1 | ASSLYATGELF
TRBJ2-1 | TRBV15 | ATSRAADNEQF
TRBJ2-7 | TRBV9 | ASNGGTASYEQY
TRBJ2-2 | TRBV7-8 | ASSSATWAGLF
TRBJ2-1 | TRBV29-1 | SVDRGQGYYNEQF
TRBJ1-1 | TRBV7-9 | ASSLQAEAF
TRBJ2-1 | TRBV27 | ASSSLAGGNNEQF
TRBJ2-3 | TRBV4-3 | ASRPGQGVAKQY
TRBJ2-2 | TRBV10-3 | AISDRTSGGTGELF
TRBJ2-3 | TRBV6-1 | ASKRPGLADPDTQY
TRBJ1-1 | TRBV29-1 | SVLRGAEAF
TRBJ2-1 | TRBV6-1 | ATRFEQNSYNEQF
TRBJ2-5 | TRBV6-1 | ASYRARGETQY
TRBJ2-7 | TRBV20-1 | SAIELVPYEQY
TRBJ2-3 | TRBV2 | ATRLGTTDTQY
TRBJ2-6 | TRBV2 | ASSDEGGSSGANVLT
TRBJ2-3 | TRBV7-8 | ASSSKGLAGTQY
TRBJ2-3 | TRBV10-3 | AITDRGGDTQY
TRBJ2-7 | TRBV9 | ASSVEVGVGYEQY
TRBJ2-1 | TRBV3-1 | ASSQDFAGEAYNEQF
TRBJ1-4 | TRBV12-3/TRBV12-4 | ASSSQGANNEKLF
TRBJ2-5 | TRBV5-4 | ASTRRESRETQY
TRBJ2-1 | TRBV20-1 | SARDLGLAEHYNEQF
TRBJ1-2 | TRBV4-3 | ASSQRKVINYGYT
TRBJ2-7 | TRBV3-1 | ASSRLASYEQY
TRBJ2-2 | TRBV19 | ASSIAGLQSGELF
TRBJ2-1 | TRBV6-5 | ASSYGASGNEQF
TRBJ2-7 | TRBV5-1 | ASSRDTTTGREQY
TRBJ2-2 | TRBV20-1 | SATPASGTGELF
TRBJ1-1 | TRBV6-5 | ASSWDRGTEAF